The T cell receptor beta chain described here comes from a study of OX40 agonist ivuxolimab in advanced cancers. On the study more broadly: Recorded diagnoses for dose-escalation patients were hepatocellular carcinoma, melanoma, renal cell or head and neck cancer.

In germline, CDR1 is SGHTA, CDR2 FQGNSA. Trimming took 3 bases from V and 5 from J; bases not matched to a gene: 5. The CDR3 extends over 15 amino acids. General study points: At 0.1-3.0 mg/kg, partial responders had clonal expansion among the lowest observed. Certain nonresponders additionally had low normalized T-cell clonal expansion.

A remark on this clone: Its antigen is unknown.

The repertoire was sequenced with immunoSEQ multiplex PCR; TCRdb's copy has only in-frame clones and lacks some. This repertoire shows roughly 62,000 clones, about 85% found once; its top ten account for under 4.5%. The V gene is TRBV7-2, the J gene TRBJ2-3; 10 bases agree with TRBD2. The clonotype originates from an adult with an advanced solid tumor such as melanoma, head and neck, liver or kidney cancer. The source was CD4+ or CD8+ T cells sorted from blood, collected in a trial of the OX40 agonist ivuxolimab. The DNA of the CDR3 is TGTGCCAGCAGCTTTCAAGCGGGGGGGTTAGATACGCAGTATTTT. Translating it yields CASSFQAGGLDTQYF.